These T cell receptor beta chains were read from a single sample in a study of blood T cell repertoires in COVID-19. Assay: immunoSEQ multiplex PCR; the TCRdb copy retains only in-frame clones and omits some. The repertoire holds under 200,000 clones, with approximately 89% as singletons. Sequenced: PBMCs or T cells enriched from blood (not recorded which). The receptors originated from a woman in her late teens or twenties who had recovered from COVID-19. Each CDR3 is given with its conserved first and last residue. D genes are given only for firm matches. Not all rows give a size; the values are once, few, many and, for expanded clones, a class.

v_gene	abundance	j_gene	d_gene	CDR3aa	CDR3nt
TRBV2	NA	TRBJ1-1	NA	CASSSGSGGTEAFF	TGTGCCAGCAGCTCCGGGTCGGGGGGGACTGAAGCTTTCTTT
TRBV27	NA	TRBJ1-1	TRBD1	CASSLRKGALRGTEAFF	TGTGCCAGCAGCCTAAGGAAGGGGGCCCTTCGGGGAACTGAAGCTTTCTTT
TRBV28	NA	TRBJ1-5	TRBD1	CASSLRGQGGQPQHF	TGTGCCAGCAGCCTCAGGGGGCAGGGGGGTCAGCCCCAGCATTTT
TRBV6-5	NA	TRBJ1-2	TRBD1	CASSLSGQGAGGYTF	TGTGCCAGCAGTCTTTCGGGACAGGGGGCGGGTGGCTACACCTTC
TRBV2	NA	TRBJ2-7	NA	CASSPTSFEQYF	TGTGCCAGCAGTCCGACTAGTTTTGAGCAGTACTTC
TRBV7-3	NA	TRBJ2-2	NA	CASSSPSNTGELFF	TGTGCCAGCAGCTCCCCATCGAACACCGGGGAGCTGTTTTTT
TRBV18	NA	TRBJ2-1	NA	CASSPAAYNEQFF	TGTGCCAGCTCACCGGCCGCCTACAATGAGCAGTTCTTC
TRBV3-1/TRBV3-2	NA	TRBJ2-1	NA	CASRNPENSYNEQFF	TGTGCCAGCAGGAATCCTGAGAACTCCTACAATGAGCAGTTCTTC
TRBV14	NA	TRBJ1-1	NA	CASSQDRGVITEAFF	TGTGCCAGCAGCCAAGATCGGGGAGTAATCACTGAAGCTTTCTTT
TRBV3-1/TRBV3-2	NA	TRBJ1-5	NA	CASSPTFTGLHQPQHF	TGTGCCAGCAGCCCCACTTTTACAGGGTTACATCAGCCCCAGCATTTT
TRBV28	NA	TRBJ2-4	NA	CASSRRQTLAKNIQYF	TGTGCCAGCAGTCGACGACAGACCTTAGCCAAAAACATTCAGTACTTC
TRBV29-1	few	TRBJ2-5	TRBD1	CSVERDPSGGETQYF	TGCAGCGTTGAAAGGGACCCATCAGGGGGAGAGACCCAGTACTTC
TRBV6-5	NA	TRBJ2-3	TRBD1	CASSQTGVVTDTQYF	TGTGCCAGCAGTCAGACAGGGGTAGTGACAGATACGCAGTATTTT
TRBV7-2	NA	TRBJ2-3	NA	CASSPRTDQGTQYF	TGTGCCAGCAGCCCCCGAACAGACCAAGGCACGCAGTATTTT
TRBV6-4	NA	TRBJ2-3	NA	CASSIGERSTDTQYF	TGTGCCAGCAGTATCGGAGAGCGGAGCACAGATACGCAGTATTTT
TRBV19	NA	TRBJ1-1	TRBD1	CASTHRGRTEAFF	TGTGCCAGTACCCACAGGGGAAGAACTGAAGCTTTCTTT
TRBV11-2	NA	TRBJ1-3	NA	CASSRLTSGNTIYF	TGTGCCAGCAGCCGACTTACATCTGGAAACACCATATATTTT
TRBV3-1/TRBV3-2	NA	TRBJ2-1	TRBD2	CASSRRTSGNYYNEQFF	TGTGCCAGCAGCCGGCGAACTAGCGGGAATTACTACAATGAGCAGTTCTTC
TRBV27	NA	TRBJ2-1	TRBD1	CASSPGTGENEQFF	TGTGCCAGCAGTCCCGGGACAGGGGAAAATGAGCAGTTCTTC
TRBV28	NA	TRBJ1-2	NA	CASSFFGDGYTF	TGTGCCAGCAGTTTCTTCGGGGATGGCTACACCTTC
TRBV4-3	NA	TRBJ2-2	TRBD2	CASSQGIRLAGGAGELFF	TGCGCCAGCAGCCAAGGGATAAGGCTAGCGGGAGGGGCCGGGGAGCTGTTTTTT
TRBV20-1	NA	TRBJ1-2	NA	CSAHRDYGYTF	TGCAGTGCCCACAGAGACTATGGCTACACCTTC
TRBV12-3/TRBV12-4	NA	TRBJ2-7	NA	CASSLTVNYEQYF	TGTGCCAGCAGTTTGACAGTAAACTACGAGCAGTACTTC
TRBV2	NA	TRBJ2-7	TRBD1	CASWFGDRVLAQYF	TGTGCCAGCTGGTTTGGGGACAGGGTCCTTGCGCAGTACTTC
TRBV21-1	few	TRBJ1-4	NA	CASSETGRNEKLFF	TGTGCCAGCAGCGAGACAGGGCGGAATGAAAAACTGTTTTTT
TRBV7-2	NA	TRBJ2-1	NA	CASSLQGNDEQFF	TGTGCCAGCAGCTTACAGGGGAACGATGAGCAGTTCTTC
TRBV5-6	NA	TRBJ2-7	NA	CASSPYRSTRTYEQYF	TGTGCCAGCAGCCCCTATCGCTCGACTCGCACCTACGAGCAGTACTTC
TRBV5-1	NA	TRBJ1-2	TRBD1	CASSLEQGGGYTF	TGCGCCAGCAGCTTGGAACAGGGGGGCGGCTACACCTTC
TRBV7-2	NA	TRBJ2-4	TRBD1	CASSPDRVNIQYF	TGTGCCAGCAGTCCGGACAGGGTAAACATTCAGTACTTC